The clone carrying this T cell receptor (beta chain) was seen only once. Its antigen is currently unknown. The data were taken from a study of graft-versus-host responses after intestinal transplantation. Study information: Uniformly, recipients were administered anti-thymocyte globulin induction with subsequent tacrolimus and steroids for around 3 years. Study conclusions and caveats: Recipient marrow contained GvH clones, some of which appeared first in ileum or blood. An association linked early post-transplant HvG declines with peak circulating GvH clone levels. The study found high graft-versus-host to host-versus-graft clonal ratios in allografts of patients with graft-donor T cell macrochimerism.

Only in-frame clones appear in the TCRdb table, and some are missing; sequencing was by immunoSEQ multiplex PCR. The table shows approximately 90,000 clones, with roughly 85% occurring only once. Losses at the gene ends were 4 bases for V and 9 bases for J; bases not matched to a gene: 6. The CDR3 is 13 residues long. Looked up from germline, CDR1 is SGHDN and CDR2 is FVKESK. The TCR sequence derives from a human donor who received an intestinal transplant. This chain joins TRBV14 and TRBJ2-1, with 7 bases fitting TRBD2. The material was unstimulated CD4+ T cells sorted from spleen or lymph node cells, obtained before intestinal transplant. The CDR3 nucleotides are TGTGCCAGCAGCCGAACTAGCGTTCGTGAGCAGTTCTTC. Translated, it gives CASSRTSVREQFF.